This entry lists 23 T cell receptor beta chains sequenced from one sample in a study of cytomegalovirus exposure and HLA in healthy donors. The PCR had 60 Vbeta and 13 Jbeta primers. This table comes from immunoSEQ multiplex PCR, and its TCRdb copy is limited to in-frame clones, with some not included. In the table there are about 190,000 clones, about 12% of which are singletons. Sequenced input: PBMCs. The origin of the receptors is a man aged 45-65 years in good health and CMV-seropositive.

With respect to this clone: Germline and junction disagree at one end, which may indicate a read error. V usage is TRBV15 and J usage is TRBJ1-5, with D possibly matching TRBD1 (5 bases). CDR1 is LNHNV and CDR2 is YYDKDF in the germline V gene (reference sequence). This CDR3 is built from 16 residues. DNA for the CDR3: TGTGCCACCAGCAGAAGTGGGGGTCGGGGAGGGGACCCCCTGCATTTT. Its protein product is CATSRSGGRGGDPLHF.

The genes are TRBV5-1 and TRBJ1-2; 9 nucleotides align to TRBD1. The CDR3 length is 15 residues. In germline, CDR1 is SGHRS, CDR2 YFSETQ. V dropped 1 base and J dropped 6; count of bases not matched to a gene: 7. CDR3 loop: CASSLQTGGRDGYTF. DNA for the CDR3: TGCGCCAGCAGCTTGCAGACAGGGGGGAGAGATGGCTACACCTTC. The full variable domain, its missing parts supplied by reference TRBV5-1 and TRBJ1-2, is KAGVTQTPRYLIKTRGQQVTLSCSPISGHRSVSWYQQTPGQGLQFLFEYFSETQRNKGNFPGRFSGRQFSNSRSEMNVSTLELGDSALYLCASSLQTGGRDGYTFGSGTRLTVV.

The J gene is TRBJ1-1, the V gene TRBV19, with D tentatively TRBD1 (5 bases). Germline values: CDR1 LNHDA, CDR2 SQIVND (reference sequence). V lost 4 bases and J 5 bases, leaving 17 bases between the germline ends. This CDR3 contains 15 residues. CDR3 protein: CASSTQQVPGTEAFF. In nucleotides, the CDR3 is TGTGCCAGTAGTACTCAACAGGTCCCTGGTACTGAAGCTTTCTTT.

In this sample, this clone turned up a few times. The CDR3 loop reads CASSPGTASGNTIYF. Here the CDR3 DNA reads TGTGCCAGCAGTCCCGGGACAGCCTCTGGAAACACCATATATTTT. The gene calls are TRBV9 and TRBJ1-3, with 7 nucleotides matching TRBD1. This CDR3 has 15 residues. CDR1 and CDR2 from the germline V gene are SGDLS and YYNGEE. Trimming took 5 bases from V and 0 from J; bases not matched to a gene: 5.

The rearrangement links TRBV7-2 to TRBJ1-2; D call uncertain. The CDR3 contains 15 residues. Trimming took off 1 base at V and 4 bases at J, with 13 bases between the two ends. Germline V gene data show CDR1 as SGHTA and CDR2 as FQGNSA. The CDR3 DNA follows: TGTGCCAGCAGCTTAGACCCGGGAGGCTTCTATGGCTACACCTTC. It specifies CASSLDPGGFYGYTF.

The gene calls are TRBV5-1 and TRBJ1-2; 10 positions match TRBD1. Germline V gene lookup returns CDR1 SGHRS and CDR2 YFSETQ. The CDR3 consists of 15 residues. V dropped 4 bases and J dropped 4; count of bases not matched to a gene: 7. CDR3 loop: CASSPSGQGSYGYTF. The DNA of the CDR3 is TGCGCCAGCAGCCCCTCGGGACAGGGGAGCTATGGCTACACCTTC.

This clone was seen a handful of times. The J gene is TRBJ2-2, the V gene TRBV5-1; 8 nucleotides line up with TRBD2. The ends lost 4 bases at V and 6 bases at J; junction bases unmatched: 11. Germline V lookup: CDR1 SGHRS, CDR2 YFSETQ. CDR3 length: 16 residues. CDR3 nucleotides: TGCGCCAGCAGCCCCGCCCGTGGCGGGGGGCCCGGGGAGCTGTTTTTT. Its translation: CASSPARGGGPGELFF.

This clone showed up just a few times. Here the CDR3 reads CASSFSGGNTEAFF. Here the CDR3 DNA reads TGTGCCAGCAGTTTCTCAGGGGGGAACACTGAAGCTTTCTTT. The rearrangement joins TRBV27 to TRBJ1-1, with TRBD1 matching 7 bases. V was clipped by 3 bases and J by 1 base; unmatched bases: 2. Per germline, CDR1 MNHEY and CDR2 SMNVEV (reference sequence). The CDR3 is 14 amino acids.

This clone was detected only a few times. The rearrangement links TRBV20-1 to TRBJ1-2; TRBD1 might be the D (5 bases). The CDR3 consists of 11 residues. The germline gives CDR1 DFQATT, CDR2 SNEGSKA (reference sequence). As DNA, the CDR3 is TGCAGAGCCCGGGGGGATAAAGGCTACACCTTC. This encodes CRARGDKGYTF.

The chain combines TRBV4-1 with TRBJ2-2, with TRBD1 as a possible D gene (6 bases). CDR1 is MGHRA and CDR2 is YSYEKL in the germline V gene. This CDR3 is built from 15 residues. The V gene lost 3 bases and the J gene lost 4 bases, with 12 bases spanning the gap. The CDR3: CASSQRDTFTGELFF. The CDR3 DNA reads as TGCGCCAGCAGCCAGAGGGACACGTTCACCGGGGAGCTGTTTTTT.

This clone was seen only a few times. The chain joins TRBV30 to TRBJ2-5; 11 bases align to TRBD2. Germline lookup yields CDR1 GTSNPN and CDR2 SVGIG (reference sequence). There are 13 residues in the CDR3. Here the CDR3 reads CALAGGTQETQYF. The CDR3 DNA is TGTGCTCTAGCGGGGGGAACACAAGAGACCCAGTACTTC.

The rearrangement uses TRBV7-9 and TRBJ2-3; the match to TRBD2 covers 11 bases. V lost 5 bases to trimming and J lost 14 bases; unmatched junction nucleotides: 12. The CDR3 extends over 14 amino acids. Germline CDR1 is SEHNR and CDR2 is FQNEAQ (reference sequence). The CDR3 nucleotides read TGTGCCAGCAGCCAAGATCGGCTAGCGGGGGGTTGGTATTTT. Translated: CASSQDRLAGGWYF.

The chain carries TRBV29-1 and TRBJ1-5; 10 bases align to TRBD1. Germline V gives CDR1 SQVTM, CDR2 ANQGSEA. J lost 3 bases, V lost 8 bases, and 19 bases had no gene match. The CDR3 is made up of 18 amino acids. CDR3 loop: CSPMTGGVNLALNQPQHF. CDR3 coding DNA: TGCAGCCCGATGACAGGGGGCGTAAATTTAGCGCTCAATCAGCCCCAGCATTTT.

This clone was picked up a small number of times. The J gene is TRBJ2-7, the V gene TRBV29-1, with D tentatively TRBD1 (5 bases). Trimming took off 4 bases at V and 3 bases at J, with 16 bases between the two ends. The germline CDR1 and CDR2 sequences are SQVTM and ANQGSEA. This CDR3 is 14 amino acids long. CDR3 in amino acids: CSVGDALGVYEQYF. The CDR3 bases are TGCAGCGTTGGCGACGCCCTAGGGGTCTACGAGCAGTACTTC.

This clone was seen only a few times. V is TRBV6-5 and J is TRBJ2-1, with D maybe TRBD2 (5 bases). Per germline, CDR1 MNHEY and CDR2 SVGAGI. The CDR3 covers 11 residues. Trimming took off 9 bases at V and 6 bases at J, with 9 bases between the two ends. The CDR3 reads CAREEGNEQFF. DNA of the CDR3: TGTGCCAGAGAAGAGGGCAATGAGCAGTTCTTC.

This clone was seen only a few times. The genes are TRBV29-1 and TRBJ1-2; 8 nucleotides align to TRBD1. The germline V gene has CDR1 SQVTM and CDR2 ANQGSEA. The CDR3 consists of 12 residues. V lost 7 bases and J lost 5; bases outside the gene matches: 6. The CDR3 spells CSADRGRYGYTF. CDR3 DNA: TGCAGCGCCGACAGGGGTCGGTATGGCTACACCTTC. Full variable domain (remainder filled in from reference TRBV29-1 and TRBJ1-2): SAVISQKPSRDICQRGTSLTIQCQVDSQVTMMFWYRQQPGQSLTLIATANQGSEATYESGFVIDKFPISRPNLTFSTLTVSNMSPEDSSIYLCSADRGRYGYTFGSGTRLTVV.

The chain links TRBV7-2 to TRBJ1-5; D is uncertain. The CDR3 length is 15 residues. V lost 3 bases and J 6 bases, leaving 15 bases between the germline ends. The germline V gene encodes CDR1 SGHTA and CDR2 FQGNSA. CDR3 sequence reads: CASSFRPGGSQPQHF. Here the CDR3 DNA reads TGTGCCAGCAGCTTTCGCCCCGGCGGCAGTCAGCCCCAGCATTTT.

This chain uses TRBV7-9 with TRBJ2-3, with a tentative D call TRBD2 (5 bases). Per the germline V gene, CDR1 is SEHNR and CDR2 is FQNEAQ (reference sequence). This CDR3 spans 18 amino acids. Trimming left V 7 bases short and J 2 bases short, with 25 bases between. CDR3: CASKLGGKASLVTDTQYF. The CDR3 DNA sequence: TGTGCCAGCAAGCTTGGAGGCAAGGCCTCACTGGTCACAGATACGCAGTATTTT.

The chain is built from TRBV7-2 and TRBJ1-1; 10 nucleotides line up with TRBD1. The ends lost 5 bases at V and 3 bases at J; junction bases unmatched: 3. Germline values: CDR1 SGHTA, CDR2 FQGNSA. The CDR3 is 14 amino acids. The CDR3 reads CASSVTGGDTEAFF. The CDR3 DNA is TGTGCCAGCAGCGTGACAGGGGGCGACACTGAAGCTTTCTTT.

The chain combines TRBV14 with TRBJ2-6; no firm D call. Germline values: CDR1 SGHDN, CDR2 FVKESK. This CDR3 contains 20 residues. The ends were cut back, 3 bases at V and 0 bases at J, with 21 bases in the middle. The CDR3 bases are TGTGCCAGCAGCCAGAATCCCCGGGTGGCCCGCTTCTCTGGGGCCAACGTCCTGACTTTC. Translated, it gives CASSQNPRVARFSGANVLTF.

With respect to this clone: Without the conserved terminal phenylalanine or tryptophan, this CDR3 likely stems from a read error. The V and J genes are TRBV27 and TRBJ1-1, with 9 bases identical to TRBD1. CDR1 is MNHEY and CDR2 is SMNVEV in the germline V gene (reference sequence). Trimming cost V 2 bases and J 6 bases; bases outside gene matches: 4. This CDR3 is 14 amino acids long. This CDR3 is CASSLGTGSPEAFL. DNA for the CDR3: TGTGCCAGCAGTTTAGGGACAGGGTCACCTGAAGCTTTCTTG.

This clone has just a few counts. V and J are TRBV10-1 and TRBJ2-3; no clear D. This CDR3 contains 14 residues. Germline CDR1 and CDR2: WNHNN and SYGVQD (reference sequence). V was cut by 0 bases and J by 7 bases, with 11 bases left in between. The DNA of the CDR3 is TGCGCCAGCAGTGAGTCAGCAGGCCGCTATACGCAGTATTTT. It codes for CASSESAGRYTQYF.

There are a few counts of this clone. The rearrangement links TRBV5-1 to TRBJ2-7; 15 bases line up with TRBD2. After removal of 4 bases from V and 1 base from J, the junction contained 9 bases not matched to a gene. This CDR3 has 18 amino acids. CDR1 is SGHRS, CDR2 YFSETQ, per germline. This chain's CDR3 is CASSQGGTSGGLSYEQYV. CDR3 nucleotides: TGCGCCAGCAGCCAAGGAGGGACTAGCGGGGGGCTTTCCTACGAGCAGTACGTC.